The sequence of this T cell receptor (beta chain) was determined in a study of T cell clones after liver transplantation. Study context: Third-party-reactive TCRbeta sequences from pre-transplant mixed lymphocyte reactions served as antigen-independent comparators. At least one year of complete immunosuppression withdrawal without enzymes over twice normal defined tolerance. Findings of the study overall: Post-transplant time points were not standardized, so conclusions are preliminary.

This clone has a single count. Its antigen remains unidentified. Clones were read by immunoSEQ multiplex PCR, and TCRdb kept only the in-frame ones, dropping some. The top ten clones hold less than 60% of a sample with some 15,000 clones, around 90% of them seen once. Germline CDR1 is SGHNT and CDR2 is YENEEA. Losses at the gene ends were 3 bases for V and 1 base for J; bases not matched to a gene: 1. The CDR3 extends over 14 amino acids. This chain connects TRBV11-3 to TRBJ1-1; 8 bases match TRBD1. This clonotype originated in a human donor who received a liver transplant. Sequenced material: CD8+ T cells from blood, taken before liver transplant. The CDR3 DNA reads as TGTGCCAGCAGCTTCGACAGGGGGAACACTGAAGCTTTCTTT. Translated: CASSFDRGNTEAFF.